The 3 T cell receptor beta chains below were found in one sample sequenced in a study of T cells in localized non-small cell lung cancer. Sequenced by immunoSEQ multiplex PCR; TCRdb stores in-frame clones only, minus some. The sample lists about 59,000 clones; approximately 93% were seen once. Sequenced here: peripheral blood, sampled before any cancer treatment. These receptors all stem from a man aged 35 to 69 with stage I lung adenocarcinoma.

J is TRBJ2-2 and V is TRBV5-1, with 8 bases identical to TRBD2. The CDR3 loop spans 17 amino acids. Germline V lookup: CDR1 SGHRS, CDR2 YFSETQ. Trimming took 2 bases from V and 0 from J; bases not matched to a gene: 6. The CDR3 coding sequence is TGCGCCAGCAGCTTTCCGCGGGGGGACCCGAACACCGGGGAGCTGTTTTTT. Protein: CASSFPRGDPNTGELFF.

The gene calls are TRBV2 and TRBJ2-2; TRBD1 might be the D (6 bases). CDR1 SNHLY and CDR2 FYNNEI come from the germline V gene. The V and J ends lost 6 bases and 4 bases respectively, with 12 bases between them. The CDR3 covers 14 residues. The CDR3 bases are TGTGCCAGCAGACCACAGGGCGGCACCGGGGAGCTGTTTTTT. This translates into CASRPQGGTGELFF.

The genes are TRBV25-1 and TRBJ2-3, with D unresolved. Between the trimmed V and J ends, which lost 2 bases and 1 base, there was a span of 4 bases. Per the germline V gene, CDR1 is MGHDK and CDR2 is SYGVNS. CDR3 length: 13 amino acids. The CDR3 bases are TGTGCCAGCAGTGAACCAGGCACAGATACGCAGTATTTT. Protein: CASSEPGTDTQYF.